The rows below give T cell receptor beta chains drawn from one sample of a study of control samples from healthy donors and cancer patients. Some clones are missing from TCRdb's copy, which holds only in-frame ones; the method was immunoSEQ multiplex PCR. The table lists about 64,000 clones, about 92% of them singletons, with roughly 1.5% in the top ten. The specimen sequenced was PBMCs. Receptor source: a man aged 40-49 years with colorectal cancer. The CDR3 runs from the conserved cysteine through the conserved F or W. The D gene is left open where the match is weak. Only some rows state a clone size, as once, few, many or a class for expanded clones.

j_gene	abundance	d_gene	v_gene	CDR3aa	CDR3nt
TRBJ1-5	NA	TRBD1	TRBV6-5	CASRRDSPSNQPQHF	TGTGCCAGCAGGAGGGACAGTCCTAGCAATCAGCCCCAGCATTTT
TRBJ2-7	NA	NA	TRBV5-1	CASRYGRERYEQYF	TGCGCCAGCAGATACGGACGGGAGCGATACGAGCAGTACTTC
TRBJ1-4	NA	NA	TRBV3-1/TRBV3-2	CASSERYTTNEKLFF	TGTGCCAGCAGCGAAAGATATACAACTAATGAAAAACTGTTTTTT
TRBJ2-1	once	TRBD1	TRBV3-1/TRBV3-2	CASSVGGQGSREQFF	TGTGCCAGCAGCGTAGGTGGACAGGGGTCGCGTGAGCAGTTCTTC
TRBJ2-2	few	TRBD1	TRBV4-1	CASRLHRGQGADGELFF	TGCGCCAGCAGACTACACCGAGGACAGGGGGCGGACGGGGAGCTGTTTTTT
TRBJ2-1	NA	NA	TRBV21-1	CASSRSDRDRGLGKSYNEQFF	TGTGCCAGCAGCAGAAGTGACCGGGACAGGGGGCTTGGTAAATCCTACAATGAGCAGTTCTTC
TRBJ2-1	NA	TRBD2	TRBV3-1/TRBV3-2	CASSQDGTSYNEQFF	TGTGCCAGCAGCCAAGATGGGACTAGCTACAATGAGCAGTTCTTC
TRBJ2-7	NA	NA	TRBV30	CAWSAGGLGKHEQYF	TGTGCCTGGAGTGCCGGGGGGCTTGGGAAGCACGAGCAGTACTTC
TRBJ1-5	NA	NA	TRBV5-8	CASSSYPGSNQPQHF	TGTGCCAGCAGCTCCTATCCGGGATCAAATCAGCCCCAGCATTTT
TRBJ1-2	NA	NA	TRBV5-1	CASSLASGGLGGYTF	TGCGCCAGCAGCTTGGCCTCTGGGGGGCTAGGGGGCTACACCTTC
TRBJ1-3	NA	NA	TRBV7-3	CASSPGLRNTIYF	TGTGCCAGCAGCCCCGGGTTGCGAAACACCATATATTTT
TRBJ1-1	NA	NA	TRBV4-1	CASKPRGVNTEAFF	TGCGCCAGCAAACCCAGGGGCGTGAACACTGAAGCTTTCTTT
TRBJ2-2	NA	NA	TRBV9	CASRETQNTGELFF	TGTGCCAGCAGGGAGACTCAGAACACCGGGGAGCTGTTTTTT
TRBJ1-2	NA	NA	TRBV2	CASSGALPNYGYTF	TGTGCCAGCAGTGGGGCTCTGCCCAACTATGGCTACACCTTC
TRBJ2-1	NA	NA	TRBV27	CASKDRGLLAGEQFF	TGTGCCAGCAAAGACAGGGGGCTTCTAGCGGGGGAGCAGTTCTTC
TRBJ2-3	NA	NA	TRBV27	CASSATGGTDTQYF	TGTGCCAGCAGTGCGACAGGAGGTACAGATACGCAGTATTTT
TRBJ1-6	NA	NA	TRBV7-6	CASSLGHFGNSPLHF	TGTGCCAGCAGCTTAGGACACTTTGGTAATTCACCCCTCCACTTT
TRBJ1-1	NA	TRBD1	TRBV6-2/TRBV6-3	CASSYPDRVNTEAFF	TGTGCCAGCAGTTACCCCGACAGGGTGAACACTGAAGCTTTCTTT
TRBJ1-2	NA	NA	TRBV7-2	CASSKKARGGDGYTF	TGTGCCAGCAGCAAAAAGGCACGGGGGGGTGATGGCTACACCTTC
TRBJ1-5	NA	NA	TRBV3-1/TRBV3-2	CASSQGLYNQPQHF	TGTGCCAGCAGCCAAGGCTTATACAATCAGCCCCAGCATTTT
TRBJ1-1	NA	NA	TRBV5-1	CASSSMGPENTEAFF	TGCGCCAGCAGCTCAATGGGACCGGAGAACACTGAAGCTTTCTTT
TRBJ1-1	NA	NA	TRBV5-1	CASSLSVGEAFF	TGCGCCAGCAGCTTGTCTGTGGGTGAAGCTTTCTTT
TRBJ1-5	NA	NA	TRBV24-1	CATSGSGQANQPQHF	TGTGCCACCAGTGGTTCGGGGCAGGCCAATCAGCCCCAGCATTTT
TRBJ2-1	once	NA	TRBV7-2	CASSSFVGGRDEQFF	TGTGCCAGCAGCTCCTTTGTCGGGGGCAGGGATGAGCAGTTCTTC
TRBJ2-5	few	NA	TRBV7-3	CASSRMGRETQYF	TGTGCCAGCAGCCGGATGGGGCGAGAGACCCAGTACTTC
TRBJ2-2	NA	TRBD1	TRBV2	CASKTGTANTGELFF	TGTGCCAGCAAGACCGGGACAGCGAACACCGGGGAGCTGTTTTTT
TRBJ2-7	NA	TRBD2	TRBV6-6	CASTRGGGADEQYF	TGTGCCAGCACTCGTGGCGGGGGGGCCGACGAGCAGTACTTC
TRBJ2-1	NA	NA	TRBV6-1	CASSDGGTYYNEQFF	TGTGCCAGCAGTGATGGGGGGACTTACTACAATGAGCAGTTCTTC
TRBJ1-1	NA	TRBD1	TRBV19	CASSGQGVTEAFF	TGTGCCAGTAGCGGACAGGGGGTCACTGAAGCTTTCTTT
TRBJ1-1	NA	NA	TRBV3-1/TRBV3-2	CASSQGAGTEAFF	TGTGCCAGCAGCCAGGGGGCAGGCACTGAAGCTTTCTTT
TRBJ2-5	NA	NA	TRBV5-6	CASSLTEETQYF	TGTGCCAGCAGCTTAACGGAAGAGACCCAGTACTTC
TRBJ2-3	NA	NA	TRBV7-3	CASSWTTDTQYF	TGTGCCAGCAGCTGGACCACAGATACGCAGTATTTT
TRBJ2-7	NA	NA	TRBV2	CASRAEGDEQYF	TGTGCCAGCAGGGCCGAGGGGGACGAGCAGTACTTC
TRBJ2-2	NA	NA	TRBV19	CASSYGGKPELFF	TGTGCCAGTAGTTACGGGGGTAAGCCGGAGCTGTTTTTT
TRBJ1-2	NA	NA	TRBV3-1/TRBV3-2	CASSQRGGSYGYTF	TGTGCCAGCAGCCAGCGAGGGGGGAGCTATGGCTACACCTTC
TRBJ2-7	NA	NA	TRBV7-9	CASSLEGRGRRGSYEQYF	TGTGCCAGCAGCTTAGAAGGCCGGGGGCGGAGGGGCTCCTACGAGCAGTACTTC
TRBJ2-2	NA	NA	TRBV15	CATSRAGGESGELFF	TGTGCCACCAGCAGAGCAGGTGGGGAGTCCGGGGAGCTGTTTTTT
TRBJ2-2	NA	NA	TRBV5-1	CASSLQTGAPGELFF	TGCGCCAGCAGCTTGCAGACAGGAGCCCCCGGGGAGCTGTTTTTT
TRBJ2-7	NA	NA	TRBV3-1/TRBV3-2	CASSQGAPLLYEQYF	TGTGCCAGCAGCCAAGGGGCACCTTTACTTTACGAGCAGTACTTC
TRBJ2-1	NA	TRBD1	TRBV29-1	CSVEGQVDNEQFF	TGCAGCGTGGAAGGACAGGTTGACAATGAGCAGTTCTTC
TRBJ1-6	NA	NA	TRBV5-1	CASSFSGEDSPLHF	TGCGCCAGCAGCTTTTCAGGGGAAGATTCACCCCTCCACTTT
TRBJ1-3	NA	NA	TRBV19	CASNCSGNTIYF	TGTGCCAGTAATTGCTCTGGAAACACCATATATTTT
TRBJ1-3	NA	NA	TRBV6-1	CASSDGVSGNTIYF	TGTGCCAGCAGTGACGGGGTTTCCGGAAACACCATATATTTT
TRBJ1-2	NA	NA	TRBV19	CASSPYSQDNYGYTF	TGTGCCAGTAGCCCGTATTCACAGGATAACTATGGCTACACCTTC
TRBJ1-2	NA	NA	TRBV7-2	CASSFGTDYGYTF	TGTGCCAGCAGCTTTGGGACTGACTATGGCTACACCTTC
TRBJ2-7	NA	NA	TRBV27	CASAAIPPVGGNYEQYF	TGTGCCAGCGCTGCAATACCTCCGGTCGGGGGAAACTACGAGCAGTACTTC
TRBJ1-2	NA	NA	TRBV5-1	CASSQQGYGYTF	TGCGCCAGCAGCCAACAGGGTTATGGCTACACCTTC
TRBJ1-3	once	NA	TRBV7-2	CASSLARSGTGNTIYF	TGTGCCAGCAGCTTAGCGCGATCTGGGACCGGAAACACCATATATTTT
TRBJ1-2	NA	NA	TRBV9	CASSSGLSWGYTF	TGTGCCAGCAGCTCGGGACTTTCTTGGGGCTACACCTTC
TRBJ2-5	NA	NA	TRBV24-1	CATSDLRQGGGETQYF	TGTGCCACCAGTGATTTGAGGCAGGGCGGAGGTGAGACCCAGTACTTC
TRBJ1-1	NA	TRBD1	TRBV5-1	CASSAGGAYTEAFF	TGCGCCAGCAGTGCAGGGGGCGCGTACACTGAAGCTTTCTTT
TRBJ1-2	NA	TRBD1	TRBV7-2	CASSGTGTGPWTF	TGTGCCAGCAGCGGAACCGGGACAGGGCCTTGGACCTTC
TRBJ2-1	NA	TRBD2	TRBV6-2/TRBV6-3	CASSSRTSSTLYNEQFF	TGTGCCAGCAGTTCAAGGACTAGCTCGACCCTTTACAATGAGCAGTTCTTC
TRBJ1-1	NA	NA	TRBV2	CASSADRFRMNTEAFF	TGTGCCAGCAGTGCCGACAGGTTTAGAATGAACACTGAAGCTTTCTTT